One sample yielded the 19 T cell receptor beta chains listed below, sequenced in a study of vaccination and CD4 T cells after COVID-19. Their antigens remain unidentified. Cultured CD4+ T cell DNA underwent sequencing with the Oncomine TCR Beta short-read assay. One entry per CDR3 protein results from TCRdb running MiXCR on the PCR reads. The table lists approximately 17,000 distinct CDR3 sequences, 30% to 45% of them singletons. Stated treatment: approximately nine-day PBMC culture with coronavirus spike peptide pools or control peptides (ViraFEST assay). Sequencing input: CD4+ T cells from blood, cultured in vitro. These receptors originate from a human donor who had recovered from COVID-19.

V usage is TRBV7-8 and J usage is TRBJ1-5; D call uncertain. The CDR3 is made up of 13 amino acids. Trimming stripped 3 bases from V and 6 bases from J, with 9 bases between. Germline assignment: CDR1 SGHVS and CDR2 FQNEAQ. CDR3 protein: CASSLEGGQPQHF. In nucleotides, the CDR3 is TGTGCCAGCAGCTTGGAGGGAGGTCAGCCCCAGCATTTT. The full variable domain, rest sourced from reference TRBV7-8 and TRBJ1-5, is GAGVSQSPRYKVAKRGQDVALRCDPISGHVSLFWYQQALGQGPEFLTYFQNEAQLDKSGLPSDRFFAERPEGSVSTLKIQRTQQEDSAVYLCASSLEGGQPQHFGDGTRLSIL.

The chain has TRBV7-7 and TRBJ2-1; 12 bases are a match to TRBD2. There are 16 residues in the CDR3. Unmatched junction bases numbered 11, after V lost 5 bases and J lost 9 bases. Germline CDR1 SSHAT, CDR2 FNYEAQ (reference sequence). The DNA of the CDR3 is TGTGCCAGCAGCCTTCAGGGGACTAGCGGGTCTAGTGAGCAGTTCTTC. As protein: CASSLQGTSGSSEQFF.

The V gene is TRBV7-6, the J gene TRBJ1-6, with D maybe TRBD1 (5 bases). The germline V gene has CDR1 SGHVS and CDR2 FNYEAQ. The CDR3 length is 14 residues. With 8 bases removed from V and 5 bases from J, the gap between germline ends came to 13 bases. CDR3 DNA sequence: TGTGCCAGCCGGGGGACGAACGATAATTCACCCCTCCACTTT. Its protein product is CASRGTNDNSPLHF.

V gene TRBV20-1 combines with J gene TRBJ2-5; D call uncertain. Germline loops: CDR1 DFQATT, CDR2 SNEGSKA (reference sequence). There are 10 residues in the CDR3. V was shortened by 5 bases and J by 5 bases, with 6 bases between the two germline ends. The CDR3 DNA sequence: TGCAGTGCTGGGAAGGAGACCCAGTACTTC. This sequence encodes CSAGKETQYF.

This chain connects TRBV30 to TRBJ2-2; D might be TRBD1 or TRBD2, each matching 6 bases. The CDR3 runs to 15 residues. Trimming took 3 bases from V and 3 from J, leaving 14 bases between them. The germline gives CDR1 GTSNPN, CDR2 SVGIG (reference sequence). The chain's CDR3 is CAWRSGGRDTGELFF. As DNA, the CDR3 is TGTGCCTGGAGATCCGGGGGCAGGGACACCGGGGAGCTGTTTTTT.

The chain couples TRBV18 to TRBJ2-3; D may be TRBD1 (5 bases). Trimming took off 0 bases at V and 3 bases at J, with 7 bases between the two ends. Germline V gene sequence: CDR1 KGHSH, CDR2 LQKENI. This CDR3 is 14 amino acids long. The DNA for the CDR3 is TGTGCCAGCTCACCACCGGGGCGGACAGATACGCAGTATTTT. Its translation is CASSPPGRTDTQYF.

This clonotype has more than one count but fewer than ten. The chain combines TRBV7-9 with TRBJ2-2; the match to TRBD2 covers 14 bases. CDR3 length equals 20 residues. CDR1 is SEHNR and CDR2 is FQNEAQ in the germline V gene (reference sequence). The V gene end was trimmed by 4 bases and the J gene end by 2 bases; junction bases not matched to a gene: 12. In nucleotides, the CDR3 is TGTGCCAGCAGCTCAACCCCGGGACTAGCGGGAGAGGAAAACACCGGGGAGCTGTTTTTT. Translating it yields CASSSTPGLAGEENTGELFF.

The chain joins TRBV12-3 or TRBV12-4 to TRBJ2-3; perhaps TRBD2 as D (5 bases). The CDR3 sequence is 15 residues long. V was pared by 5 bases and J by 2 bases, with 14 bases between. The CDR3 sequence is CASSAASRATDTQYF. DNA of the CDR3: TGTGCCAGCAGTGCTGCTAGCAGAGCCACAGATACGCAGTATTTT.

In the case of this clonotype: One junction end disagrees with the germline gene, perhaps due to a read error. The chain couples TRBV6-5 to TRBJ2-1; 7 bases map to TRBD1. Germline V gene sequence: CDR1 MNHEY, CDR2 SVGAGI. CDR3 length equals 16 residues. The chain's CDR3 is CASTYHRDSSYNEQFF. The CDR3 nucleotides are TGTGCCAGCACTTACCACCGGGACAGCTCCTACAATGAGCAGTTCTTC.

This clonotype has just a few counts. The chain employs TRBV12-2 and TRBJ2-7; no DNA check was done on the table's D call, TRBD1. TRBV12-2 represents a pseudogene. This CDR3 is built from 15 residues. CDR3 residues: CASRYDRGLTYEQYF. Here the CDR3 DNA reads TGTGCAAGTCGCTACGACAGGGGGCTTACCTACGAGCAGTACTTC.

The rearrangement joins TRBV2 to TRBJ1-5; no reliable D call. The CDR3 consists of 15 residues. Looked up from germline, CDR1 is SNHLY and CDR2 is FYNNEI. V lost 6 bases and J lost 2, with 14 bases in between. The CDR3 here is CASRARGLGNQPQHF. The CDR3 nucleotides read TGTGCCAGCAGGGCCAGAGGGCTGGGCAATCAGCCCCAGCATTTT.

This clonotype was counted only a few times. The CDR3 is CASSLRTGGNIQYF. The CDR3 nucleotides read TGTGCCAGCAGTTTACGGACAGGGGGAAACATTCAGTACTTC. V and J are TRBV12-3 or TRBV12-4 and TRBJ2-4; 10 nucleotides match TRBD1. CDR3 length: 14 amino acids. After removal of 2 bases from V and 6 bases from J, the junction contained 1 base not matched to a gene.

This clonotype has only one observation. This sequence joins TRBV20-1 and TRBJ2-1; TRBD2 aligns across 8 bases. V dropped 2 bases and J dropped 3; count of bases not matched to a gene: 9. This CDR3 is 16 amino acids long. CDR1 and CDR2 (germline): DFQATT, SNEGSKA (reference sequence). The CDR3 nucleotides read TGCAGTGCTAGAAGAGGCCTAGCGGGTCTCTACAATGAGCAGTTCTTC. Translated, it gives CSARRGLAGLYNEQFF.

The chain is built from TRBV30 and TRBJ1-2; possibly TRBD1 for D (5 bases). From germline, CDR1 is GTSNPN and CDR2 SVGIG (reference sequence). V gave up 3 bases and J gave up 7 bases, with 15 bases separating them. The CDR3 has 13 amino acids. CDR3 residues: CAWRSVGVGGYTF. The CDR3 DNA follows: TGTGCCTGGAGGTCCGTGGGGGTCGGTGGCTACACCTTC.

The genes are TRBV11-2 and TRBJ2-7, with TRBD1 matching over 9 bases. Trimming cost V 6 bases and J 3 bases; bases outside gene matches: 9. The CDR3 length is 15 residues. Germline CDR1 SGHAT, CDR2 FQNNGV. Written as DNA, the CDR3 is TGTGCCAGCAGGGCCGGGACAGGGAGGGTCTACGAGCAGTACTTC. Its translation: CASRAGTGRVYEQYF.

This clonotype is judged medium-sized. The chain is built from TRBV10-3 and TRBJ1-5, with D possibly TRBD1 on 5 matching bases. Germline CDR1 ENHRY, CDR2 SYGVKD. The CDR3 length is 17 residues. Trimming cost V 0 bases and J 1 base, with 13 bases left between them. The CDR3 loop is CAISESVGTRSNQPQHF. In nucleotides, the CDR3 is TGTGCCATCAGTGAGTCCGTCGGGACCAGGAGCAATCAGCCCCAGCATTTT.

The gene calls are TRBV2 and TRBJ1-6; unclear D gene. V lost 3 bases and J 2 bases, leaving 5 bases between the germline ends. The CDR3 sequence is 14 residues long. Germline loops: CDR1 SNHLY, CDR2 FYNNEI. The CDR3 reads CASSEAPYNSPLHF. The CDR3 DNA sequence: TGTGCCAGCAGTGAGGCCCCCTATAATTCACCCCTCCACTTT.

The V call is TRBV5-4, the J call TRBJ1-2; D not certain. V was cut by 6 bases and J by 8 bases, with 17 bases left in between. Germline CDR1 reads SGHNT; CDR2 reads YYREEE (reference sequence). CDR3 length: 13 residues. CDR3 coding DNA: TGTGCCAGCACCGGTATCCGACGCGGCGGCTACACCTTC. Its protein product is CASTGIRRGGYTF.

This chain uses TRBV12-3 or TRBV12-4 with TRBJ2-1; 8 nucleotides agree with TRBD1. The CDR3 covers 15 residues. After removal of 5 bases from V and 8 bases from J, the junction contained 11 bases not matched to a gene. CDR3 protein: CASSRSSGGEDEQFF. The CDR3 DNA is TGTGCCAGCAGTCGTAGTTCAGGGGGCGAGGATGAGCAGTTCTTC.